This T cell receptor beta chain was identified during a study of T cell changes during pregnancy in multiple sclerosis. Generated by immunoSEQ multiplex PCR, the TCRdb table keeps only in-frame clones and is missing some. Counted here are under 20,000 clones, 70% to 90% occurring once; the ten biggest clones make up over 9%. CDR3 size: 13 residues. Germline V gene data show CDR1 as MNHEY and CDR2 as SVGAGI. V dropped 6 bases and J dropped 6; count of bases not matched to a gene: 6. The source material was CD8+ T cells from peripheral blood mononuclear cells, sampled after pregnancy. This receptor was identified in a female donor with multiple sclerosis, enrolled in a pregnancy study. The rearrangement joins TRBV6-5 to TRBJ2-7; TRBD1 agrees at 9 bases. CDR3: CASRGGTGREQYF. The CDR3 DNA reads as TGTGCCAGCAGGGGGGGGACAGGGCGCGAGCAGTACTTC.